Each of the 26 T cell receptor beta chains below was sequenced from the same sample in a study of cytomegalovirus exposure and HLA in healthy donors. PCR amplification relied on 60 Vbeta primers (plus 13 Jbeta primers). TCRdb's copy holds only in-frame clones and misses some; the assay was immunoSEQ multiplex PCR. Altogether under 200,000 clones are present, 80% to 90% being singletons, with the ten largest covering approximately 1.8%. Sequencing was done on a sample of PBMCs. The source of these receptors is a man aged 40-50 years in good health and CMV-seropositive.

This chain joins TRBV9 and TRBJ2-5; 8 bases line up with TRBD1. Germline lookup yields CDR1 SGDLS and CDR2 YYNGEE. This CDR3 is built from 14 residues. J lost 3 bases, V lost 4 bases, and 5 bases had no gene match. CDR3 nucleotides: TGTGCCAGCAGCCGGACAGGGTTGGAAGAGACCCAGTACTTC. Translating it yields CASSRTGLEETQYF.

This clone appeared once. The genes are TRBV5-1 and TRBJ1-4; D is unresolved. V lost 6 bases, J lost 4 bases, and 10 bases lay in between. Germline-derived CDR1 and CDR2 are SGHRS and YFSETQ. The CDR3 sequence is 13 residues long. This CDR3 is CASIRSLNEKLFF. The DNA of the CDR3 is TGCGCCAGCATACGAAGCCTTAATGAAAAACTGTTTTTT.

This clone was seen once. The gene calls are TRBV19 and TRBJ1-2; D may be TRBD1 (6 bases). Germline lookup yields CDR1 LNHDA and CDR2 SQIVND (reference sequence). Trimming cost V 4 bases and J 2 bases, with 11 bases left between them. There are 14 residues in the CDR3. The CDR3, as DNA: TGTGCCAGTAGTACCAGAGGACAGAACTATGGCTACACCTTC. This sequence encodes CASSTRGQNYGYTF.

Worth noting for this clone: Other nucleotide sequences from this sample produce the same CDR3. Here the CDR3 reads CASSYSSGTPNTEAFF. CDR3 bases: TGTGCCAGCAGTTACTCCAGCGGGACACCAAACACTGAAGCTTTCTTT. The chain is built from TRBV6-5 and TRBJ1-1; TRBD1 might be the D (6 bases). Trimming left V 0 bases short and J 2 bases short, with 13 bases between. CDR1 and CDR2 (germline): MNHEY, SVGAGI. The CDR3 extends over 16 amino acids.

CDR3 protein: CAISPQGAGANVLTF. The CDR3 DNA reads TGTGCCATCAGTCCGCAGGGGGCCGGGGCCAACGTCCTGACTTTC. The V and J genes are TRBV10-3 and TRBJ2-6; 8 bases are a match to TRBD1. This CDR3 contains 15 residues. Trimming took 5 bases from V and 4 from J; bases not matched to a gene: 4. Germline CDR1 is ENHRY and CDR2 is SYGVKD.

This clone was seen a single time. The rearrangement joins TRBV29-1 to TRBJ1-2, with 7 bases that match TRBD1. J lost 3 bases, V lost 7 bases, and 11 bases had no gene match. The CDR3 loop spans 14 amino acids. Germline lookup yields CDR1 SQVTM and CDR2 ANQGSEA. CDR3: CSAINRDRDYGYTF. The CDR3 DNA reads as TGCAGCGCCATCAACCGGGACAGAGACTATGGCTACACCTTC.

The V gene is TRBV9, the J gene TRBJ2-3; 10 bases map to TRBD2. There are 15 residues in the CDR3. Germline trimming cut 4 bases from V and 3 bases from J; bases unmatched to any gene: 5. Germline assignment: CDR1 SGDLS and CDR2 YYNGEE. The CDR3: CASSPSGRRTDTQYF. The CDR3 DNA sequence: TGTGCCAGCAGCCCTAGCGGGAGAAGGACAGATACGCAGTATTTT.

The V and J genes are TRBV25-1 and TRBJ2-3, with D unclear. The V and J ends lost 5 bases and 2 bases respectively, with 11 bases between them. The germline gives CDR1 MGHDK, CDR2 SYGVNS. The CDR3 is 14 residues long. CDR3 nucleotide sequence: TGTGCCAGCAGTACCGAGTTATACACAGATACGCAGTATTTT. Its protein product is CASSTELYTDTQYF.

CDR3 sequence: CASSSGGSNRYGYTF. DNA for the CDR3: TGTGCCAGCAGCTCGGGAGGCAGCAACCGTTATGGCTACACCTTC. This chain connects TRBV5-5 to TRBJ1-2; D is unresolved. Trimming stripped 3 bases from V and 5 bases from J, with 17 bases between. Germline values: CDR1 SGHKS, CDR2 YYEKEE (reference sequence). CDR3 size: 15 residues.

The V gene is TRBV19, the J gene TRBJ2-7, with a possible D match to TRBD2 (6 bases). CDR1 and CDR2 (germline): LNHDA, SQIVND (reference sequence). V dropped 3 bases and J dropped 9 bases, with 15 bases sitting between them. This CDR3 has 13 amino acids. CDR3 in amino acids: CASSIPGGVGQYF. The CDR3 DNA follows: TGTGCCAGTAGTATCCCAGGCGGGGTTGGGCAGTACTTC. Full variable domain (missing parts from reference TRBV19 and TRBJ2-7): DGGITQSPKYLFRKEGQNVTLSCEQNLNHDAMYWYRQDPGQGLRLIYYSQIVNDFQKGDIAEGYSVSREKKESFPLTVTSAQKNPTAFYLCASSIPGGVGQYFGPGTRLTVT.

The rearrangement joins TRBV27 to TRBJ2-7, with TRBD1 matching 7 bases. Germline V CDR1 and CDR2: MNHEY, SMNVEV (reference sequence). Trimming removed 5 bases from V and 2 bases from J; junction bases left unmatched: 6. There are 14 residues in the CDR3. As DNA, the CDR3 is TGTGCCAGCAGTATTGAGACAGGGCCCTACGAGCAGTACTTC. The encoded protein is CASSIETGPYEQYF.

The CDR3 sequence is CAFEPHSSGANVLTF. The CDR3 DNA follows: TGTGCCTTCGAGCCCCACTCTTCTGGGGCCAACGTCCTGACTTTC. V and J are TRBV30 and TRBJ2-6; D is unresolved. The length of the CDR3 is 15 residues. Trimming left V 7 bases short and J 1 base short, with 14 bases between. Germline V gene data show CDR1 as GTSNPN and CDR2 as SVGIG (reference sequence).

The chain combines TRBV11-2 with TRBJ1-1, with a weak D call TRBD1 (6 bases). This CDR3 comprises 14 residues. The V end lost 5 bases, the J end lost 8 bases, and 18 bases lay between the germline ends. Germline V lookup: CDR1 SGHAT, CDR2 FQNNGV. Here the CDR3 DNA reads TGTGCCAGCAGCCCCAACGCAGGGGTTTCCGAAGCTTTCTTT. It translates to CASSPNAGVSEAFF.

This chain uses TRBV6-5 with TRBJ2-7, with D maybe TRBD2 (6 bases). Trimming pared 11 bases from V and 6 bases from J, leaving 17 bases between. Germline CDR1 is MNHEY and CDR2 is SVGAGI. This CDR3 is built from 12 residues. For the CDR3, the DNA is TGTGCCGCCCGAGGGCTAGCGTTCGAGCAGTACTTC. Translation: CAARGLAFEQYF.

As concerns this clone: The same CDR3 also results from other DNA sequences found in this sample. This sequence joins TRBV5-1 and TRBJ2-5; unclear D gene. The CDR3 spans 12 residues. In germline, CDR1 is SGHRS, CDR2 YFSETQ. With 1 base removed from V and 5 bases from J, the gap between germline ends came to 6 bases. CDR3 sequence (DNA): TGCGCCAGCAGCTTGACCGAGGAGACCCAGTACTTC. Translated: CASSLTEETQYF.

Concerning this clone: Other DNA sequences in the sample encode the same CDR3. The V call is TRBV5-4, the J call TRBJ1-1; the D gene is possibly TRBD1 (5 bases). V was trimmed by 0 bases and J by 5 bases, leaving 11 bases between them. The CDR3 has 14 amino acids. Germline V gene sequence: CDR1 SGHNT, CDR2 YYREEE (reference sequence). CDR3 in amino acids: CASSLGQGGTEAFF. In nucleotides, the CDR3 is TGTGCCAGCAGCTTGGGTCAGGGTGGGACTGAAGCTTTCTTT. Based on the CDR3 plus reference TRBV5-4 and TRBJ1-1, the full variable domain is ETGVTQSPTHLIKTRGQQVTLRCSSQSGHNTVSWYQQALGQGPQFIFQYYREEENGRGNFPPRFSGLQFPNYSSELNVNALELDDSALYLCASSLGQGGTEAFFGQGTRLTVV.

The rearrangement uses TRBV6-5 and TRBJ2-1; D perhaps matches TRBD2 (6 bases). The CDR3 runs to 15 residues. Between the trimmed V and J ends, which lost 0 bases and 8 bases, there was a span of 14 bases. Germline V gene data show CDR1 as MNHEY and CDR2 as SVGAGI. CDR3 nucleotides: TGTGCCAGCAGTTACTCTTGGCGGGATGGGTATGAGCAGTTCTTC. Translation gives CASSYSWRDGYEQFF.

In regard to this clone: The sample contains more than one DNA sequence encoding this CDR3. The gene calls are TRBV7-9 and TRBJ1-1; D perhaps matches TRBD1 (5 bases). The CDR3 is made up of 11 amino acids. Germline V gene lookup returns CDR1 SEHNR and CDR2 FQNEAQ (reference sequence). With 1 base removed from V and 9 bases from J, the gap between germline ends came to 6 bases. The CDR3 region is CASSLDRKAFF. CDR3 DNA sequence: TGTGCCAGCAGCTTAGACAGGAAAGCTTTCTTT.

V gene TRBV15 combines with J gene TRBJ1-2; 7 nucleotides match TRBD1. The V gene's germline CDR1 is LNHNV and CDR2 YYDKDF (reference sequence). The V and J ends lost 5 bases and 4 bases, in that order; junction bases with no gene match: 4. There are 13 residues in the CDR3. The CDR3 reads CATSGGTAYGYTF. In DNA form, the CDR3 reads TGTGCCACCAGCGGAGGGACAGCCTATGGCTACACCTTC. Together with reference TRBV15 and TRBJ1-2, the CDR3 gives the full variable domain: DAMVIQNPRYQVTQFGKPVTLSCSQTLNHNVMYWYQQKSSQAPKLLFHYYDKDFNNEADTPDNFQSRRPNTSFCFLDIRSPGLGDTAMYLCATSGGTAYGYTFGSGTRLTVV.

This clone was counted a single time. V is TRBV5-1 and J is TRBJ2-5; TRBD2 aligns across 8 bases. The germline CDR1 and CDR2 sequences are SGHRS and YFSETQ. The CDR3 runs 14 residues. Losses at the gene ends were 6 bases for V and 3 bases for J; bases not matched to a gene: 7. CDR3 sequence: CASNREGRKETQYF. CDR3 coding DNA: TGCGCCAGCAATCGGGAGGGACGGAAAGAGACCCAGTACTTC.

DNA of the CDR3: TGTGCCTGGAGGGTAGCGGGAGGCCCAGATACGCAGTATTTT. Amino acids: CAWRVAGGPDTQYF. The gene calls are TRBV30 and TRBJ2-3, with 10 bases lining up with TRBD2. V dropped 3 bases and J dropped 4; count of bases not matched to a gene: 4. CDR3 length equals 14 residues. The V gene's germline CDR1 is GTSNPN and CDR2 SVGIG (reference sequence). The full variable domain, with the rest looked up from reference TRBV30 and TRBJ2-3, is SQTIHQWPATLVQPVGSPLSLECTVEGTSNPNLYWYRQAAGRGLQLLFYSVGIGQISSEVPQNLSASRPQDRQFILSSKKLLLSDSGFYLCAWRVAGGPDTQYFGPGTRLTVL.

This clone came up once. V is TRBV6-4 and J is TRBJ1-1, with D maybe TRBD1 (6 bases). Germline CDR1 MRHNA, CDR2 SNTAGT. CDR3 size: 14 residues. The V gene lost 0 bases and the J gene lost 4 bases, with 9 bases spanning the gap. CDR3 amino acids: CASSDSSRGTEAFF. The CDR3 nucleotides read TGTGCCAGCAGTGACTCGAGCAGGGGCACTGAAGCTTTCTTT.

V and J are TRBV6-5 and TRBJ1-5, with unresolved D. This CDR3 spans 14 amino acids. Germline V gene data show CDR1 as MNHEY and CDR2 as SVGAGI. Trimming cost V 6 bases and J 3 bases, with 12 bases left between them. CDR3 nucleotide sequence: TGTGCCAGCAGCCCCGCGGGGTCCAATCAGCCCCAGCATTTT. This translates into CASSPAGSNQPQHF.

The J gene is TRBJ2-3, the V gene TRBV7-8, with 12 bases fitting TRBD2. The J segment lost 6 bases and the V segment lost 5 bases, leaving 9 bases of the junction unmatched. Germline CDR1 is SGHVS and CDR2 is FQNEAQ. CDR3 length: 16 residues. The CDR3 protein is CASSPRPGTSGDTQYF. The CDR3 nucleotides are TGTGCCAGCAGCCCGAGACCCGGGACTAGCGGGGATACGCAGTATTTT.

The rearrangement uses TRBV27 and TRBJ2-7; 7 bases map to TRBD1. Germline trimming cut 6 bases from V and 4 bases from J; bases unmatched to any gene: 12. The CDR3 is made up of 15 amino acids. Germline V gene data show CDR1 as MNHEY and CDR2 as SMNVEV (reference sequence). Here the CDR3 DNA reads TGTGCCAGCAGCCAGCCCGGACAGGCCCAGTACGAGCAGTACTTC. Its translation is CASSQPGQAQYEQYF.

This clone is medium-sized within its sample. This chain links TRBV5-6 with TRBJ2-2; D gene unclear. The germline V gene encodes CDR1 SGHDT and CDR2 YYEEEE. The CDR3 runs to 16 residues. Trimming took off 4 bases at V and 5 bases at J, with 18 bases between the two ends. The CDR3 loop is CASSPPMGRLTGELFF. The CDR3 DNA is TGTGCCAGCAGCCCCCCAATGGGTAGACTTACCGGGGAGCTGTTTTTT. Supplemented by reference TRBV5-6 and TRBJ2-2, the full variable domain reads DAGVTQSPTHLIKTRGQQVTLRCSPKSGHDTVSWYQQALGQGPQFIFQYYEEEERQRGNFPDRFSGHQFPNYSSELNVNALLLGDSALYLCASSPPMGRLTGELFFGEGSRLTVL.